A single sample is the source of the 6 T cell receptor beta chains below, sequenced in a study of chronic HIV infection and antiretroviral therapy. TCRdb recomputed calls from the 5' RACE reads with MiXCR, one row per CDR3 protein. Here the sample spans 30,000 or so distinct CDR3 sequences, roughly 9.1% being singletons. Sequencing was performed on peripheral blood. The receptors were sampled from an adult who had HIV and had not received antiretroviral therapy, or was an uninfected healthy control (not recorded which).

This sequence joins TRBV6-5 and TRBJ2-7, with D perhaps given as TRBD1 or TRBD2 (5 bases each). The CDR3 runs 12 residues. Germline V gene data show CDR1 as MNHEY and CDR2 as SVGAGI. Trimming pared 6 bases from V and 3 bases from J, leaving 9 bases between. The CDR3, as DNA: TGTGCCAGCAGCACTGGGGGCTACGAGCAGTACTTC. Translating it yields CASSTGGYEQYF.

Many counts were recorded for this clonotype. This chain uses TRBV7-9 with TRBJ1-1; D may be TRBD1 (5 bases). Trimming shortened V by 1 base and J by 3 bases, and 9 bases separated the two germline ends. The CDR3 covers 14 residues. CDR1 is SEHNR and CDR2 is FQNEAQ in the germline V gene (reference sequence). This chain's CDR3 is CASSLVQGDTEAFF. The DNA for the CDR3 is TGTGCCAGCAGCTTAGTTCAGGGTGACACTGAAGCTTTCTTT.

The chain recombines TRBV27 with TRBJ1-6; possibly TRBD1 for D (6 bases). The germline CDR1 and CDR2 sequences are MNHEY and SMNVEV (reference sequence). The V and J ends lost 5 bases and 11 bases respectively, with 25 bases between them. The CDR3 is 17 residues long. This chain's CDR3 is CASSPHRTALDLTPLHF. The CDR3 bases are TGTGCCAGCAGTCCGCACAGGACAGCTCTGGATTTGACACCCCTCCACTTT.

This clonotype was detected many times. V gene TRBV7-3 combines with J gene TRBJ2-1; possible D gene TRBD2, 6 bases. CDR3 length: 14 residues. The V end was cut by 5 bases, the J end by 10 bases, with 18 bases between. Per germline, CDR1 SGHTA and CDR2 FQGTGA. In nucleotides, the CDR3 is TGTGCCAGCAGCCCAGGGCGGGGAGCGCAAGAGCAGTTCTTC. As protein: CASSPGRGAQEQFF. Filled out from reference TRBV7-3 and TRBJ2-1, the complete variable domain reads GAGVSQTPSNKVTEKGKYVELRCDPISGHTALYWYRQSLGQGPEFLIYFQGTGAADDSGLPNDRFFAVRPEGSVSTLKIQRTERGDSAVYLCASSPGRGAQEQFFGPGTRLTVL.

Only a few counts were recorded for this clonotype. The V and J genes are TRBV29-1 and TRBJ1-1, with TRBD1 matching over 7 bases. This CDR3 region has 14 residues. V was pared by 4 bases and J by 1 base, with 6 bases of the junction left unmatched. CDR1 and CDR2 from the germline V gene are SQVTM and ANQGSEA. The CDR3 DNA is TGCAGCGTTGCGAGGGGGCAAGCGAACACTGAAGCTTTCTTT. As protein: CSVARGQANTEAFF.

Notes on this clonotype: A much more abundant neighbour one base away suggests this may be a read error. The V and J genes are TRBV11-1 and TRBJ2-7; the D call may be TRBD1 or TRBD2 (5 bases each). Germline V gene data show CDR1 as SGHAT and CDR2 as FQDESV (reference sequence). This CDR3 has 14 amino acids. CDR3 DNA: TGTGACAGCAGCCCCGGGACCGAAACCTACGAGCAGTACTTC. Amino acids: CDSSPGTETYEQYF.